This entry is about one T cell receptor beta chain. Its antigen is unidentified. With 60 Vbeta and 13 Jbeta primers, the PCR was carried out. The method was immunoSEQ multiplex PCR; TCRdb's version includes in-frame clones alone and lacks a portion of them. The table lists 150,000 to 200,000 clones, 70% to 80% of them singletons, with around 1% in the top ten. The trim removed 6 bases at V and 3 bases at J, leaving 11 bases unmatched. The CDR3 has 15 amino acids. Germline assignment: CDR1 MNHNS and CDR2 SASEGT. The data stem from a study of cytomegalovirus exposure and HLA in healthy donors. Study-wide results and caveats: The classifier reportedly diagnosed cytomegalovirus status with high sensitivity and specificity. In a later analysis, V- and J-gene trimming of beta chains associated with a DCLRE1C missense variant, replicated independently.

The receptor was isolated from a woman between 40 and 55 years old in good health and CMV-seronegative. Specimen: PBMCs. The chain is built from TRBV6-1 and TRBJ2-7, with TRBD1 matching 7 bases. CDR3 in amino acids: CASSFTGDLSYEQYF. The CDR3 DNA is TGTGCCAGCAGCTTTACAGGGGATTTGAGCTACGAGCAGTACTTC.